The clone carrying this TCR beta chain was recorded many times. TCRdb ran MiXCR on the reads and lists one entry per CDR3 protein. The data hold about 260,000 distinct CDR3 sequences, with roughly 15% observed a single time. This entry is derived from a study of T cell repertoires in cytomegalovirus infection. Background on the study: Indications came from public TCR beta signatures; they pointed to CMV infection and to a matching HLA type.

V gave up 0 bases and J gave up 0 bases, with 6 bases separating them. Germline values: CDR1 SGHVS, CDR2 FNYEAQ. CDR3 length: 14 amino acids. Sequenced input: PBMCs. The chain carries TRBV7-6 and TRBJ2-7; D is unresolved. The clonotype originates from a human donor in good health (CMV status not recorded). Some clones in this sample may be carry-over from other donors' samples. CDR3 nucleotides: TGTGCCAGCAGCTTAGCGGCCAGCTCCTACGAGCAGTACTTC. Translated, it gives CASSLAASSYEQYF.